This is a list of T cell receptor beta chains from one sample in a study of patients and donors after allogeneic stem cell transplantation. TCRdb re-analysed the RT-PCR reads in MiXCR, keeping a single row per CDR3 protein. The sample yields 25,000 or so distinct CDR3 sequences, 25% to 35% seen once. Material: blood, either unsorted or a sorted T cell fraction (not recorded which). These receptors all come from a human donor who was either an allogeneic HSCT recipient or a stem cell or donor lymphocyte infusion donor (not recorded which). It is not recorded whose cells these are; they may come from a transplant donor. CDR3s include the opening cysteine and the closing phenylalanine or tryptophan. D genes are given only for firm matches. Clone size is not always given. Where it is, it says once, few, many or a class for expanded clones.

NA,TRBJ2-4,TRBV13,NA,CASSWTGKNIQYF,TGTGCCAGCAGCTGGACTGGTAAAAACATTCAGTACTTC
few,TRBJ2-5,TRBV29-1,TRBD1,CSARQGRRETQYF,TGCAGCGCCCGACAGGGAAGGAGAGAGACCCAGTACTTC
NA,TRBJ1-1,TRBV20-1,NA,CSAPGPLNTEAFF,TGCAGTGCTCCAGGGCCATTGAACACTGAAGCTTTCTTT
NA,TRBJ1-2,TRBV20-1,NA,CSAEGNTF,TGCAGTGCCGAAGGCAACACCTTC
NA,TRBJ1-1,TRBV7-7,NA,CASSLGEIRNFNTEAFF,TGTGCTAGCAGCTTAGGAGAGATAAGGAACTTTAACACTGAAGCTTTCTTT
once,TRBJ1-1,TRBV6-1,NA,CASSEGHVWAFF,TGTGCCAGCAGTGAAGGGCACGTTTGGGCTTTCTTT
NA,TRBJ2-2,TRBV19,NA,CASSMWGFWPSTGELFF,TGTGCCAGTAGTATGTGGGGGTTTTGGCCGAGCACCGGGGAGCTGTTTTTT
NA,TRBJ1-4,TRBV12-3/TRBV12-4,NA,CASSLAGRVYEKLFF,TGTGCCAGCAGTTTAGCTGGCAGGGTCTATGAAAAACTGTTTTTT
NA,TRBJ2-6,TRBV6-5,NA,CASSSLGYRSGANVLTF,TGTGCCAGCAGCTCCCTGGGTTACCGCTCTGGGGCCAACGTCCTGACTTTC
NA,TRBJ1-5,TRBV23-1,NA,CASSQSGSINQPQHF,TGCGCCAGCAGTCAATCGGGCAGCATTAATCAGCCCCAGCATTTT
NA,TRBJ1-2,TRBV11-1,NA,CASSSPAGYGYTF,TGTGCCAGCAGCTCCCCGGCTGGCTATGGCTACACCTTC
NA,TRBJ2-3,TRBV20-1,NA,CSASIVGVDTQYF,TGCAGTGCTAGTATCGTGGGGGTAGATACGCAGTATTTT
NA,TRBJ1-1,TRBV10-3,TRBD1,CAITRGLDTEAFF,TGTGCCATCACGAGGGGGCTTGACACTGAAGCTTTCTTT
NA,TRBJ1-1,TRBV14,NA,CASSQRSFWDNTEAFF,TGTGCCAGCAGCCAAAGATCCTTCTGGGATAACACTGAAGCTTTCTTT
NA,TRBJ1-5,TRBV20-1,TRBD1,CSARPGTVSNQPQHF,TGCAGTGCAAGACCCGGGACAGTTAGCAATCAGCCCCAGCATTTT
NA,TRBJ1-2,TRBV6-2/TRBV6-3,NA,CASSYSQNTYGYTF,TGTGCCAGCAGTTACTCCCAGAACACCTATGGCTACACCTTC
NA,TRBJ1-2,TRBV7-9,NA,CASSLAGHGPDGYTF,TGTGCCAGCAGCTTAGCGGGACATGGGCCGGATGGCTACACCTTC